Presented here are 25 T cell receptor beta chains from one specimen sequenced in a study of beta chain features in type 1 diabetes. The sequenced template was cDNA made from the entire isolated RNA. The protocol was immunoSEQ multiplex PCR, while the TCRdb copy is restricted to in-frame clones and leaves out a portion. The sample has about 130,000 clones; about 8.7% are singletons. The sequenced sample consisted of central memory CD4+ T cells from blood. The receptor source for this set is a man in his late teens or twenties in good health.

This clone was recorded many times. J is TRBJ2-7 and V is TRBV5-1, with D unclear. The CDR3 is 11 amino acids. The V and J ends lost 0 bases and 9 bases respectively, with 7 bases between them. Germline CDR1 reads SGHRS; CDR2 reads YFSETQ. The CDR3 protein is CASSLVERQYF. The CDR3 DNA follows: TGCGCCAGCAGCTTGGTGGAGCGGCAGTACTTC.

This clone was observed a handful of times. The chain links TRBV5-1 to TRBJ1-2; maybe TRBD1 (5 bases). The CDR3 contains 15 residues. The V and J ends lost 0 bases and 7 bases respectively, with 16 bases between them. Germline assignment: CDR1 SGHRS and CDR2 YFSETQ. CDR3 region: CASSLEYLGEGGYTF. The CDR3 region has the DNA TGCGCCAGCAGCTTGGAGTATCTGGGGGAGGGTGGCTACACCTTC.

This clone was observed a few times. One end of the junction varies from germline; a read error may be responsible. This rearrangement joins TRBV19 to TRBJ2-3; D might be TRBD1 (5 bases). The CDR3 is 11 residues long. CDR1 and CDR2 (germline): LNHDA, SQIVND (reference sequence). The CDR3 DNA follows: TGTGCCAGTAGTAGGGGCCAGGGCGCGCATTTT. Its protein is CASSRGQGAHF.

This chain joins TRBV5-1 and TRBJ2-1; TRBD2 agrees at 11 bases. After removal of 0 bases from V and 9 bases from J, the junction contained 8 bases not matched to a gene. This CDR3 is built from 16 residues. Germline values: CDR1 SGHRS, CDR2 YFSETQ. The DNA of the CDR3 is TGCGCCAGCAGCTTGGCGTCTAGCGGGGGGATCACTGAGCAGTTCTTC. Amino acids: CASSLASSGGITEQFF.

The chain combines TRBV19 with TRBJ1-2, with D hard to call. The germline V gene encodes CDR1 LNHDA and CDR2 SQIVND (reference sequence). The CDR3 totals 16 residues. Trimming left V 7 bases short and J 4 bases short, with 22 bases between. The CDR3 protein is CASTSAGEAQVYGYTF. As DNA, the CDR3 is TGTGCCAGTACCTCCGCCGGGGAGGCCCAAGTCTATGGCTACACCTTC.

This clone came up a few times. As DNA, the CDR3 is TGCGCCAGCAGCCAAGATGAGGGGGGCACAGATACGCAGTATTTT. Encoded protein: CASSQDEGGTDTQYF. This sequence joins TRBV4-3 and TRBJ2-3, with D possibly being TRBD1 (6 bases). This CDR3 comprises 15 residues. Per the germline V gene, CDR1 is LGHNA and CDR2 is YSLEER. Trimming pared 0 bases from V and 1 base from J, leaving 8 bases between.

This clone has a single count. This chain connects TRBV4-1 to TRBJ1-5; 7 bases fit TRBD1. Germline V gives CDR1 MGHRA, CDR2 YSYEKL. This CDR3 contains 15 residues. Trimming cost V 2 bases and J 1 base; bases outside gene matches: 2. The CDR3 bases are TGCGCCAGCAGCCAAACGGGACAGAGCAATCAGCCCCAGCATTTT. The encoded protein is CASSQTGQSNQPQHF.

V is TRBV7-6 and J is TRBJ1-1; 8 bases are a match to TRBD1. The CDR3 contains 17 residues. After removal of 4 bases from V and 6 bases from J, the junction contained 16 bases not matched to a gene. Germline V gene sequence: CDR1 SGHVS, CDR2 FNYEAQ. The chain's CDR3 is CASSSRDRFSVPAEAFF. The CDR3 DNA follows: TGTGCCAGCAGCTCTCGGGACAGGTTTTCTGTCCCGGCTGAAGCTTTCTTT. The entire variable domain, with the rest obtained from reference TRBV7-6 and TRBJ1-1, is as follows: GAGVSQSPRYKVTKRGQDVALRCDPISGHVSLYWYRQALGQGPEFLTYFNYEAQQDKSGLPNDRFSAERPEGSISTLTIQRTEQRDSAMYRCASSSRDRFSVPAEAFFGQGTRLTVV.

This clone has a handful of counts. This chain joins TRBV6-5 and TRBJ1-4; 8 nucleotides line up with TRBD1. The CDR3 loop spans 15 amino acids. The germline gives CDR1 MNHEY, CDR2 SVGAGI. Losses at the gene ends were 2 bases for V and 8 bases for J; bases not matched to a gene: 7. In DNA, the CDR3 is TGTGCCAGCAGTTACGGATCGACAGGGGACGAAAAACTGTTTTTT. Amino acid sequence: CASSYGSTGDEKLFF.

J is TRBJ1-6 and V is TRBV9; no firm D call. The CDR3 is made up of 14 amino acids. Germline V CDR1 and CDR2: SGDLS, YYNGEE. The V end was cut by 0 bases, the J end by 4 bases, with 5 bases between. CDR3 sequence reads: CASSVEQYNSPLHF. CDR3 bases: TGTGCCAGCAGCGTAGAACAGTATAATTCACCCCTCCACTTT.

J is TRBJ2-2 and V is TRBV7-8; D unresolved. Between the trimmed V and J ends, which lost 5 bases and 0 bases, there was a span of 16 bases. In germline, CDR1 is SGHVS, CDR2 FQNEAQ. CDR3 length: 17 residues. The CDR3 loop reads CASSTSRRMTNTGELFF. DNA of the CDR3: TGTGCCAGCAGCACCTCGAGGCGGATGACGAACACCGGGGAGCTGTTTTTT.

The V and J genes are TRBV5-1 and TRBJ1-1; TRBD1 is a possible D gene (5 bases). The CDR3 covers 14 residues. With 0 bases removed from V and 1 base from J, the gap between germline ends came to 7 bases. Germline values: CDR1 SGHRS, CDR2 YFSETQ. The CDR3 coding sequence is TGCGCCAGCAGCTTGGGACAGCCGAACACTGAAGCTTTCTTT. Its protein product is CASSLGQPNTEAFF.

J is TRBJ2-2 and V is TRBV30; 8 nucleotides align to TRBD1. Germline CDR1 reads GTSNPN; CDR2 reads SVGIG (reference sequence). CDR3 size: 13 residues. V was pared by 5 bases and J by 6 bases, with 5 bases of the junction left unmatched. The CDR3 is CAWAQQGAGELFF. DNA of the CDR3: TGTGCCTGGGCGCAACAGGGGGCCGGGGAGCTGTTTTTT.

This clone occurred a few times. The rearrangement links TRBV5-1 to TRBJ2-7; 9 bases align to TRBD1. In germline, CDR1 is SGHRS, CDR2 YFSETQ. This CDR3 is built from 14 residues. V lost 9 bases to trimming and J lost 3 bases; unmatched junction nucleotides: 10. CDR3 sequence (DNA): TGCGCCACAGGGACAGGGAGCAACTTCTACGAGCAGTACTTC. Translating it yields CATGTGSNFYEQYF.

This clone came up a few times. This chain uses TRBV6-6 with TRBJ2-5; TRBD1 matches 7 bases. Germline lookup yields CDR1 MNHNY and CDR2 SVGAGI (reference sequence). V dropped 9 bases and J dropped 2; count of bases not matched to a gene: 9. The CDR3 extends over 14 amino acids. The CDR3 DNA is TGTGCCAGTCTAGCTGGGACAGTTCAAGAGACCCAGTACTTC. Its translation is CASLAGTVQETQYF.

Only a few counts were recorded for this clone. The chain combines TRBV11-2 with TRBJ2-7; D is ambiguous. Trimming cost V 1 base and J 4 bases, with 11 bases left between them. Germline V gene data show CDR1 as SGHAT and CDR2 as FQNNGV. This CDR3 has 14 residues. CDR3 amino acids: CASSLGPGPYEQYF. For the CDR3, the DNA is TGTGCCAGCAGCTTAGGACCGGGTCCTTACGAGCAGTACTTC.

The J gene is TRBJ1-2, the V gene TRBV5-1; D is uncertain. This CDR3 is 15 amino acids long. Trimming pared 4 bases from V and 4 bases from J, leaving 17 bases between. Germline CDR1 SGHRS, CDR2 YFSETQ. This chain's CDR3 is CASSMELEYSYGYTF. CDR3 DNA: TGCGCCAGCAGCATGGAACTCGAGTACAGCTATGGCTACACCTTC.

This clone was seen only a few times. The gene calls are TRBV7-2 and TRBJ2-1; TRBD1 aligns across 12 bases. This CDR3 contains 15 residues. Germline CDR1 is SGHTA and CDR2 is FQGNSA. Germline trimming cut 2 bases from V and 8 bases from J; bases unmatched to any gene: 4. This CDR3 reads CASSLQGQGAYEQFF. The DNA of the CDR3 is TGTGCCAGCAGCTTACAGGGACAGGGGGCCTATGAGCAGTTCTTC.

This clone turned up a few times. The chain combines TRBV18 with TRBJ1-3, with D perhaps TRBD1 (5 bases). Germline CDR1 reads KGHSH; CDR2 reads LQKENI. Between the trimmed V and J ends, which lost 4 bases and 3 bases, there was a span of 13 bases. This CDR3 contains 15 residues. The CDR3 sequence is CASSRDQGGGNTIYF. The CDR3 region has the DNA TGTGCCAGCTCACGGGACCAGGGAGGTGGAAACACCATATATTTT.

The rearrangement uses TRBV7-2 and TRBJ2-5; 8 positions agree with TRBD2. The germline CDR1 and CDR2 sequences are SGHTA and FQGNSA. The junction had 4 bases not matched to a gene; V was cut back by 2 bases and J by 5 bases. The CDR3 has 14 amino acids. The CDR3, as DNA: TGTGCCAGCAGCTTACCGGGGGGGGCGGAGACCCAGTACTTC. Protein sequence: CASSLPGGAETQYF.

The genes are TRBV9 and TRBJ1-1; D ambiguous. With 6 bases removed from V and 5 bases from J, the gap between germline ends came to 20 bases. The CDR3 has 15 amino acids. Germline V gives CDR1 SGDLS, CDR2 YYNGEE. The CDR3 DNA reads as TGTGCCAGCACCCCCCCGGAGGGAGGTAGGACTGAAGCTTTCTTT. This encodes CASTPPEGGRTEAFF.

The chain has TRBV4-3 and TRBJ2-7, with 7 bases lining up with TRBD1. The ends lost 4 bases at V and 3 bases at J; junction bases unmatched: 12. Germline CDR1 is LGHNA and CDR2 is YSLEER. This CDR3 has 16 amino acids. This chain's CDR3 is CASSRDVAGGSYEQYF. In nucleotides, the CDR3 is TGCGCCAGCAGCCGGGATGTGGCAGGGGGAAGCTACGAGCAGTACTTC.

This clone was observed a few times. The chain is built from TRBV28 and TRBJ2-7, with D possibly being TRBD2 (5 bases). V was shortened by 6 bases and J by 3 bases, with 9 bases between the two germline ends. The germline V gene encodes CDR1 MDHEN and CDR2 SYDVKM. The CDR3 runs 12 residues. CDR3 coding DNA: TGTGCCAGCAGCTTCGGGGTCTACGAGCAGTACTTC. Its protein product is CASSFGVYEQYF.

This clone was seen a handful of times. The gene calls are TRBV18 and TRBJ2-1; weak D call: TRBD2 (5 bases). V gave up 3 bases and J gave up 4 bases, with 16 bases separating them. In germline, CDR1 is KGHSH, CDR2 LQKENI. The CDR3 is 16 amino acids. The CDR3 region has the DNA TGTGCCAGCTCACCCCCTTCAGTCGGCGGGTACAATGAGCAGTTCTTC. It specifies CASSPPSVGGYNEQFF.

In this sample, this clone turned up many times. This chain connects TRBV28 to TRBJ1-5, with D tentatively TRBD1 (5 bases). The CDR3 contains 16 residues. V lost 6 bases to trimming and J lost 2 bases, with 17 bases between them. Germline CDR1 reads MDHEN; CDR2 reads SYDVKM. The CDR3 DNA reads TGTGCCAGCAGAGCAGGGAGGTGGGTAGGCAATCAGCCCCAGCATTTT. Its protein product is CASRAGRWVGNQPQHF.